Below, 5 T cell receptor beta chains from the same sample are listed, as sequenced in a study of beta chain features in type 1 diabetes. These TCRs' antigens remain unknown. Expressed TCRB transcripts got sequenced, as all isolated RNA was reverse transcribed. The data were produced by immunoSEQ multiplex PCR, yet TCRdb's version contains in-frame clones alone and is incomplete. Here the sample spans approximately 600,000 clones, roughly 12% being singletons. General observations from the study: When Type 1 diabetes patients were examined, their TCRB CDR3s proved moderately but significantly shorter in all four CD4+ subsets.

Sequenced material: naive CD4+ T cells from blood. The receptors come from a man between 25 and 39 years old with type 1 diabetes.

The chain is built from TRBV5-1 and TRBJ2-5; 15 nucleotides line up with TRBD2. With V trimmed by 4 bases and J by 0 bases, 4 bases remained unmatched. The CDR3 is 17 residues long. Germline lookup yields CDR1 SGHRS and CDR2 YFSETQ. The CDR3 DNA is TGCGCCAGCAGCCCGGGACTAGCGGGGGGCCACCAAGAGACCCAGTACTTC. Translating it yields CASSPGLAGGHQETQYF.

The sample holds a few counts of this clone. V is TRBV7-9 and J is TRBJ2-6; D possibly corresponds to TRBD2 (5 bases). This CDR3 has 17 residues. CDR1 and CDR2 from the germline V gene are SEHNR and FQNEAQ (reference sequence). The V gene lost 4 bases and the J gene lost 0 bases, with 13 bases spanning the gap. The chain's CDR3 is CASSSARGSSGANVLTF. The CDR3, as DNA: TGTGCCAGCAGCTCGGCAAGAGGGAGCTCTGGGGCCAACGTCCTGACTTTC.

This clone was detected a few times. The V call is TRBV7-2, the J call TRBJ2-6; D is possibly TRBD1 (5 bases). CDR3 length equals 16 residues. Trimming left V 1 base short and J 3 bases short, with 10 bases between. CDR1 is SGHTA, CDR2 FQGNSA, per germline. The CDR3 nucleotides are TGTGCCAGCAGCTTAGTTGCAGGGTATGGGGCCAACGTCCTGACTTTC. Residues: CASSLVAGYGANVLTF. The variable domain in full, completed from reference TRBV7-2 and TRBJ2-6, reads GAGVSQSPSNKVTEKGKDVELRCDPISGHTALYWYRQSLGQGLEFLIYFQGNSAPDKSGLPSDRFSAERTGGSVSTLTIQRTQQEDSAVYLCASSLVAGYGANVLTFGAGSRLTVL.

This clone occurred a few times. The CDR3 sequence is CASSSSIQPQHF. DNA for the CDR3: TGTGCCAGCAGCTCCAGTATTCAGCCCCAGCATTTT. V is TRBV5-6 and J is TRBJ1-5; D call uncertain. The CDR3 spans 12 residues. V lost 3 bases, J lost 6 bases, and 7 bases lay in between. The germline gives CDR1 SGHDT, CDR2 YYEEEE.

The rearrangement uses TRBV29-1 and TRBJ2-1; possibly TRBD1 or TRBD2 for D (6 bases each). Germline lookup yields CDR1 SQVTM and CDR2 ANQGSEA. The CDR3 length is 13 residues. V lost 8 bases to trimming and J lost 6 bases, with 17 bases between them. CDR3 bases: TGCAGCATCCGGGGGCCGGGGCTCAATGAGCAGTTCTTC. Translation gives CSIRGPGLNEQFF.